Shown below are 32 T cell receptor beta chains from a single sample sequenced in a study of early T cells in non-severe SARS-CoV-2 infection. TCRdb itself ran the 5' RACE reads through MiXCR, one entry per CDR3 protein. The sample includes roughly 51,000 distinct CDR3 sequences, roughly 12% of them seen just once. Sequenced material: whole blood. Every receptor here comes from an adult who was a healthcare worker with PCR-confirmed SARS-CoV-2 infection or an uninfected control (not recorded which).

This clonotype was counted many times. This sequence joins TRBV6-5 and TRBJ2-7; D unresolved. The CDR3 has 13 amino acids. V lost 8 bases and J 0 bases, leaving 11 bases between the germline ends. Germline CDR1 MNHEY, CDR2 SVGAGI. CDR3 nucleotides: TGTGCCAGCTTTAGCAGCGTCTCCTACGAGCAGTACTTC. It yields the protein CASFSSVSYEQYF.

This clonotype was observed at least ten times. The rearrangement links TRBV20-1 to TRBJ2-5, with D uncertain. Germline V gene data show CDR1 as DFQATT and CDR2 as SNEGSKA (reference sequence). The CDR3 is 12 residues long. V dropped 2 bases and J dropped 9 bases, with 13 bases sitting between them. The CDR3: CSARSTVGAQYF. CDR3 nucleotides: TGCAGTGCTAGATCTACGGTTGGGGCCCAGTACTTC.

This clonotype was observed a handful of times. This rearrangement joins TRBV7-8 to TRBJ2-5; possible D gene TRBD1, 5 bases. Germline CDR1 reads SGHVS; CDR2 reads FQNEAQ. The CDR3 totals 18 residues. Trimming removed 5 bases from V and 2 bases from J, with 24 bases in between. The CDR3, as DNA: TGTGCCAGCAGCCTTTTTACTGGGGCACGAGGTCAACAAGAGACCCAGTACTTC. Encoded protein: CASSLFTGARGQQETQYF.

This clonotype has more than one count but fewer than ten. The J gene is TRBJ2-3, the V gene TRBV11-2; perhaps TRBD2 as D (6 bases). Germline-derived CDR1 and CDR2 are SGHAT and FQNNGV. V was clipped by 6 bases and J by 0 bases, with 10 bases between them. This CDR3 contains 14 residues. As DNA, the CDR3 is TGTGCCAGCAGAGATGGGACTAGCACAGATACGCAGTATTTT. It codes for CASRDGTSTDTQYF.

In this sample, this clonotype turned up many times. CDR3: CASSSRQAGSEQFF. The CDR3 DNA sequence: TGTGCCAGCAGCTCTCGGCAGGCCGGGAGTGAGCAGTTCTTC. The rearrangement joins TRBV2 to TRBJ2-1; TRBD2 is a possible D gene (6 bases). The V end was cut by 6 bases, the J end by 9 bases, with 18 bases between. Germline-derived CDR1 and CDR2 are SNHLY and FYNNEI. The CDR3 contains 14 residues.

This clonotype came up many times. The chain carries TRBV7-6 and TRBJ1-1; TRBD1 is a possible D gene (5 bases). Germline-derived CDR1 and CDR2 are SGHVS and FNYEAQ. The V end lost 3 bases, the J end lost 6 bases, and 11 bases lay between the germline ends. This CDR3 has 13 residues. The CDR3 DNA reads TGTGCCAGCAGCTTCCAGGGTGTAGCTGAAGCTTTCTTT. It translates to CASSFQGVAEAFF.

This clonotype was detected many times. The CDR3 DNA reads as TGCGCCAGCAGCACCGGGACTATTTTCCACGAGCAGTACTTC. Amino acids: CASSTGTIFHEQYF. The V call is TRBV5-1, the J call TRBJ2-7; 7 bases match TRBD2. The germline V gene encodes CDR1 SGHRS and CDR2 YFSETQ. This CDR3 has 14 amino acids. Trimming took 4 bases from V and 5 from J; bases not matched to a gene: 9. Based on the CDR3 plus reference TRBV5-1 and TRBJ2-7, the full variable domain is KAGVTQTPRYLIKTRGQQVTLSCSPISGHRSVSWYQQTPGQGLQFLFEYFSETQRNKGNFPGRFSGRQFSNSRSEMNVSTLELGDSALYLCASSTGTIFHEQYFGPGTRLTVT.

This clonotype was detected only a few times. The J gene is TRBJ2-1, the V gene TRBV28, with a possible D match to TRBD2 (5 bases). V was trimmed by 5 bases and J by 0 bases, leaving 14 bases between them. CDR3 length equals 16 residues. Germline V CDR1 and CDR2: MDHEN, SYDVKM. The CDR3 bases are TGTGCCAGCAGTCCCCCCGGCGGAGGCTCCTACAATGAGCAGTTCTTC. Amino acid sequence: CASSPPGGGSYNEQFF.

In this sample, this clonotype turned up many times. The CDR3: CASSKADNTQYF. In nucleotides, the CDR3 is TGCGCCAGCAGTAAAGCAGATAATACGCAGTATTTT. V gene TRBV10-1 combines with J gene TRBJ2-3; D call uncertain. Per germline, CDR1 WNHNN and CDR2 SYGVQD (reference sequence). The CDR3 sequence is 12 residues long. The V end lost 5 bases, the J end lost 7 bases, and 10 bases lay between the germline ends.

This clonotype was found many times. This rearrangement joins TRBV5-1 to TRBJ2-3; possible D gene TRBD2, 7 bases. The germline CDR1 and CDR2 sequences are SGHRS and YFSETQ. This CDR3 is built from 15 residues. V dropped 4 bases and J dropped 1 base, with 13 bases sitting between them. The CDR3 bases are TGCGCCAGCAGCGGCGGGGGCAGGGGCACAGATACGCAGTATTTT. Protein product: CASSGGGRGTDTQYF.

The chain recombines TRBV7-2 with TRBJ1-4; tentative D call: TRBD1 (5 bases). CDR1 is SGHTA and CDR2 is FQGNSA in the germline V gene. Trimming pared 5 bases from V and 12 bases from J, leaving 16 bases between. This CDR3 is built from 13 residues. This chain's CDR3 is CASSVRTGGQLFF. In DNA, the CDR3 is TGTGCCAGCAGCGTTCGGACTGGGGGACAACTGTTTTTT. Full variable domain (rest looked up from reference TRBV7-2 and TRBJ1-4): GAGVSQSPSNKVTEKGKDVELRCDPISGHTALYWYRQSLGQGLEFLIYFQGNSAPDKSGLPSDRFSAERTGGSVSTLTIQRTQQEDSAVYLCASSVRTGGQLFFGSGTQLSVL.

This clonotype has ten or more counts. The rearrangement links TRBV10-1 to TRBJ2-5; D may correspond to TRBD1 or TRBD2 (5 bases each). V shed 8 bases and J shed 0 bases, with 10 bases lying between them. Per the germline V gene, CDR1 is WNHNN and CDR2 is SYGVQD (reference sequence). The CDR3 is 13 residues long. The CDR3: CASSRGHQETQYF. In DNA, the CDR3 is TGCGCCAGCTCACGGGGACACCAAGAGACCCAGTACTTC.

This chain uses TRBV29-1 with TRBJ1-1, with a weak D call TRBD1 (5 bases). CDR1 is SQVTM, CDR2 ANQGSEA, per germline. CDR3 size: 10 residues. V shed 3 bases and J shed 10 bases, with 9 bases lying between them. CDR3: CSVETVTAFF. CDR3 DNA sequence: TGCAGCGTTGAGACAGTTACAGCTTTCTTT.

The chain employs TRBV19 and TRBJ2-3, with no clear D. Germline V gives CDR1 LNHDA, CDR2 SQIVND (reference sequence). This CDR3 has 14 residues. Trimming shortened V by 3 bases and J by 6 bases, and 13 bases separated the two germline ends. CDR3 DNA: TGTGCCAGTAGTATCATTCCTGGAAGGGATACGCAGTATTTT. This codes for CASSIIPGRDTQYF.

This clonotype has more than one count but fewer than ten. The chain joins TRBV11-2 to TRBJ1-3; D call uncertain. This CDR3 contains 14 residues. Germline CDR1 SGHAT, CDR2 FQNNGV. The V and J ends lost 2 bases and 3 bases respectively, with 8 bases between them. CDR3 residues: CASSLFGGGNTIYF. The CDR3 nucleotides are TGTGCCAGCAGCTTATTCGGCGGTGGAAACACCATATATTTT.

This clonotype was counted at least ten times. The gene calls are TRBV7-8 and TRBJ2-1, with D perhaps TRBD1 (6 bases). The CDR3 has 16 residues. Trimming removed 5 bases at V and 2 bases at J, with 16 bases between. CDR1 is SGHVS and CDR2 is FQNEAQ in the germline V gene. The CDR3, as DNA: TGTGCCAGCAGCGCTGACAGGATCCTTACCTACAATGAGCAGTTCTTC. This codes for CASSADRILTYNEQFF.

The chain uses TRBV5-1 and TRBJ1-1; D is uncertain. CDR1 SGHRS and CDR2 YFSETQ come from the germline V gene. The CDR3 has 14 residues. The V end lost 2 bases, the J end lost 0 bases, and 8 bases lay between the germline ends. CDR3 residues: CASSLDGMNTEAFF. The CDR3 nucleotides are TGCGCCAGCAGCTTAGACGGCATGAACACTGAAGCTTTCTTT.

This clonotype was seen many times. The chain couples TRBV12-3 or TRBV12-4 to TRBJ2-1, with D tentatively TRBD1 (6 bases). The CDR3 loop spans 15 amino acids. Trimming took off 2 bases at V and 8 bases at J, with 16 bases between the two ends. CDR3 sequence reads: CASSLPRGGRDEQFF. The CDR3 coding sequence is TGTGCCAGCAGTTTACCCAGGGGCGGTCGAGATGAGCAGTTCTTC.

The rearrangement uses TRBV5-1 and TRBJ2-3; 10 positions match TRBD2. This CDR3 is 16 amino acids long. Germline V lookup: CDR1 SGHRS, CDR2 YFSETQ. Trimming removed 0 bases from V and 2 bases from J; junction bases left unmatched: 3. The CDR3 reads CASSLDLAGDTDTQYF. CDR3 in DNA: TGCGCCAGCAGCTTGGATCTAGCGGGAGACACAGATACGCAGTATTTT.

The gene calls are TRBV1 and TRBJ1-1; no DNA check was done on the table's D call, TRBD1. TRBV1 is shown as a pseudogene. The CDR3 is 15 amino acids. This chain's CDR3 is CTSSRLMTGRAEAFF. CDR3 bases: TGCACCAGCAGCCGATTAATGACAGGGAGGGCTGAAGCTTTCTTT.

The table lists this clonotype with many counts. The chain is built from TRBV27 and TRBJ2-2; D tentatively reads TRBD1 or TRBD2 (5 bases each). The V end was cut by 4 bases, the J end by 7 bases, with 10 bases between. The CDR3 is made up of 13 amino acids. In germline, CDR1 is MNHEY, CDR2 SMNVEV (reference sequence). In DNA, the CDR3 is TGTGCCAGCAGTTGGGGCGCGGGCGGGGAGCTGTTTTTT. The encoded protein is CASSWGAGGELFF.

This clonotype was observed a handful of times. J is TRBJ1-5 and V is TRBV28, with 8 bases aligning to TRBD1. This CDR3 is 15 amino acids long. V was clipped by 6 bases and J by 4 bases; unmatched bases: 8. CDR1 and CDR2 (germline): MDHEN, SYDVKM. CDR3 DNA sequence: TGTGCCAGCAGCACGGGACAGGTTTGGAATCAGCCCCAGCATTTT. Its translation is CASSTGQVWNQPQHF. Filled out from reference TRBV28 and TRBJ1-5, the complete variable domain reads DVKVTQSSRYLVKRTGEKVFLECVQDMDHENMFWYRQDPGLGLRLIYFSYDVKMKEKGDIPEGYSVSREKKERFSLILESASTNQTSMYLCASSTGQVWNQPQHFGDGTRLSIL.

This clonotype was seen repeatedly, ten times or more. This chain uses TRBV4-1 with TRBJ1-1; D gene uncertain. Germline V gene lookup returns CDR1 MGHRA and CDR2 YSYEKL. Trimming left V 6 bases short and J 0 bases short, with 14 bases between. The CDR3 covers 15 residues. The CDR3 is CASRQLERVNTEAFF. CDR3 bases: TGCGCCAGCAGGCAACTTGAGAGGGTGAACACTGAAGCTTTCTTT.

This clonotype was seen many times. The chain has TRBV24-1 and TRBJ1-5; D is ambiguous. Germline CDR1 KGHDR, CDR2 SFDVKD. The CDR3 extends over 14 amino acids. Trimming removed 5 bases from V and 5 bases from J, with 12 bases in between. The CDR3 is CATSAVDSDQPQHF. The CDR3 nucleotides are TGTGCCACCAGTGCGGTCGACTCTGATCAGCCCCAGCATTTT.

The chain joins TRBV10-3 to TRBJ1-4, with 8 bases that match TRBD1. Trimming cost V 6 bases and J 3 bases; bases outside gene matches: 6. The CDR3 runs 15 residues. CDR1 ENHRY and CDR2 SYGVKD come from the germline V gene. The CDR3: CAIRASGGPNEKLFF. In nucleotides, the CDR3 is TGTGCCATCAGAGCCTCAGGGGGCCCTAATGAAAAACTGTTTTTT.

This clonotype came up many times. The chain recombines TRBV7-2 with TRBJ2-7; tentatively, D is TRBD2 (5 bases). The germline V gene has CDR1 SGHTA and CDR2 FQGNSA. The CDR3 is 15 amino acids. V was trimmed by 5 bases and J by 4 bases, leaving 18 bases between them. The CDR3: CASSRRVAPIYEQYF. CDR3 DNA sequence: TGTGCCAGCAGCCGCCGGGTAGCGCCCATTTACGAGCAGTACTTC.

The chain carries TRBV27 and TRBJ2-1, with 9 bases matching TRBD2. The CDR3 loop spans 15 amino acids. The V and J ends lost 2 bases and 10 bases, in that order; junction bases with no gene match: 9. Germline lookup yields CDR1 MNHEY and CDR2 SMNVEV (reference sequence). The CDR3 region has the DNA TGTGCCAGCAGTTTAAAGGCGGGAGGGATGGTGGAGCAGTTCTTC. It codes for CASSLKAGGMVEQFF.

The V and J genes are TRBV11-2 and TRBJ2-2; 8 bases line up with TRBD2. CDR3 length: 18 amino acids. The germline V gene encodes CDR1 SGHAT and CDR2 FQNNGV. The ends lost 6 bases at V and 2 bases at J; junction bases unmatched: 14. CDR3 in DNA: TGTGCCAGCAGACTTTTTCTAGCGGGTGGCGGCAACACCGGGGAGCTGTTTTTT. Amino acid sequence: CASRLFLAGGGNTGELFF. The full variable domain, with the rest looked up from reference TRBV11-2 and TRBJ2-2, is EAGVAQSPRYKIIEKRQSVAFWCNPISGHATLYWYQQILGQGPKLLIQFQNNGVVDDSQLPKDRFSAERLKGVDSTLKIQPAKLEDSAVYLCASRLFLAGGGNTGELFFGEGSRLTVL.

This clonotype showed up many times. CDR3 sequence reads: CATSDFREQFF. The CDR3, as DNA: TGTGCCACCAGTGATTTCCGTGAGCAGTTCTTC. The chain couples TRBV24-1 to TRBJ2-1; D is ambiguous. Germline V gives CDR1 KGHDR, CDR2 SFDVKD. The germline V and J ends were trimmed by 1 base and 9 bases, with 3 bases remaining between them. The CDR3 is 11 amino acids.

Relative to its sample, this clonotype is medium-sized. V is TRBV7-9 and J is TRBJ1-1; D is possibly TRBD1 (5 bases). Germline V gene data show CDR1 as SEHNR and CDR2 as FQNEAQ (reference sequence). Deletions cut 10 bases from V and 5 bases from J, with 20 bases between. This CDR3 is 14 amino acids long. The CDR3 DNA reads TGTGCCACCTCTTGGGAAGGGGTTGGGACTGAAGCTTTCTTT. Translating it yields CATSWEGVGTEAFF.

The V call is TRBV28, the J call TRBJ2-7; possibly TRBD1 or TRBD2 for D (6 bases each). The CDR3 covers 16 residues. The V end was cut by 4 bases, the J end by 2 bases, with 18 bases between. The germline gives CDR1 MDHEN, CDR2 SYDVKM. CDR3 nucleotide sequence: TGTGCCAGCAGTTATGTTAGGGGGGCTAGGCCCTACGAGCAGTACTTC. Translating gives CASSYVRGARPYEQYF.

The table lists this clonotype with many counts. This rearrangement joins TRBV20-1 to TRBJ2-1; tentative D call: TRBD2 (6 bases). V dropped 5 bases and J dropped 8 bases, with 19 bases sitting between them. This CDR3 comprises 14 residues. CDR1 is DFQATT, CDR2 SNEGSKA, per germline (reference sequence). The CDR3 region is CSAPRDGGRDEQFF. The CDR3 DNA reads as TGCAGTGCTCCACGGGACGGGGGTCGCGATGAGCAGTTCTTC.